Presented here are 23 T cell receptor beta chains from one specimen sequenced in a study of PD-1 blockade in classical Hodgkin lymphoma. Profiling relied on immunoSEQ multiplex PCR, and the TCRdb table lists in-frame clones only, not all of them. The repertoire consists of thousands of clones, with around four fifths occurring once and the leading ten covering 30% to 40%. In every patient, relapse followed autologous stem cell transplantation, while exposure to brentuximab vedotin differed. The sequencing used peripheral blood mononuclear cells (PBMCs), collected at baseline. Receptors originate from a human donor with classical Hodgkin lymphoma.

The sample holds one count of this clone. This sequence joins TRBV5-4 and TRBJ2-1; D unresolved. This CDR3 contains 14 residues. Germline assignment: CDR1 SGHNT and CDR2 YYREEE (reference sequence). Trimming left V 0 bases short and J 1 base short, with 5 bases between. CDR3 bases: TGTGCCAGCAGCTTGGCCGGTTCCTACAATGAGCAGTTCTTC. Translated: CASSLAGSYNEQFF.

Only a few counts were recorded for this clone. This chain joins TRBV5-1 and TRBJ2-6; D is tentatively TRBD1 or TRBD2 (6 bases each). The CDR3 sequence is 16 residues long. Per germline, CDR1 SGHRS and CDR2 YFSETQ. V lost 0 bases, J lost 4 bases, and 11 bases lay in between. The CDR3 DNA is TGCGCCAGCAGCTTGGTACAGGGAGGCGGGGCCAACGTCCTGACTTTC. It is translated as CASSLVQGGGANVLTF.

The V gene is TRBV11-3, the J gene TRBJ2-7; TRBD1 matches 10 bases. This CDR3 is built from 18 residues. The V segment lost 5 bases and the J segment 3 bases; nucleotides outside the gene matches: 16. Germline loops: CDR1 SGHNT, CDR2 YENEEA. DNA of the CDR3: TGTGCCAGCAGCCATCCCGGGACAGGGGAAAAGTCGAACTACGAGCAGTACTTC. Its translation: CASSHPGTGEKSNYEQYF.

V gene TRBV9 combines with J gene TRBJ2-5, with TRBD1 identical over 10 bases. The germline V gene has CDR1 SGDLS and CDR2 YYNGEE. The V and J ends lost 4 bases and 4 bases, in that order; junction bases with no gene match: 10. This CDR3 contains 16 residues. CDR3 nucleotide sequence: TGTGCCAGCAGCCGCGCTCCGGGACAGGGGAGAGAGACCCAGTACTTC. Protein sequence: CASSRAPGQGRETQYF.

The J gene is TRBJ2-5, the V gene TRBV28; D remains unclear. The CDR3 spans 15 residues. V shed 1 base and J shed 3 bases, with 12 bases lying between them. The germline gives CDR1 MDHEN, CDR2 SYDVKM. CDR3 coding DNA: TGTGCCAGCAGTTTATCCCGGAGAGAGAAAGAGACCCAGTACTTC. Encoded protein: CASSLSRREKETQYF. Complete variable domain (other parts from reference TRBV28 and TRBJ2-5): DVKVTQSSRYLVKRTGEKVFLECVQDMDHENMFWYRQDPGLGLRLIYFSYDVKMKEKGDIPEGYSVSREKKERFSLILESASTNQTSMYLCASSLSRREKETQYFGPGTRLLVL.

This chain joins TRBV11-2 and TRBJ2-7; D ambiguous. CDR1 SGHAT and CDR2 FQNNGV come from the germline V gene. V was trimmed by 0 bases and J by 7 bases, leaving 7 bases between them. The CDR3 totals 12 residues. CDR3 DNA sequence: TGTGCCAGCAGCTTAGACCAGGCGGAGCAGTACTTC. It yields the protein CASSLDQAEQYF.

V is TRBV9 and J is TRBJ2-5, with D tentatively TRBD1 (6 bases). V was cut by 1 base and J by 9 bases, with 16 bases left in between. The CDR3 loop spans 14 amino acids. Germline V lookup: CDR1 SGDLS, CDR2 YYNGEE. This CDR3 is CASSVSEGDESQYF. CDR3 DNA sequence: TGTGCCAGCAGCGTAAGTGAGGGGGACGAGTCCCAGTACTTC.

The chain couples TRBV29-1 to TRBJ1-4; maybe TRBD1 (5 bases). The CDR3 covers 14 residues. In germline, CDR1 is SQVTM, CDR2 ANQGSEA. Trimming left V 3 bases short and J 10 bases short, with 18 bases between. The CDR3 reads CSVDVGDSLGKLFF. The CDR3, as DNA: TGCAGCGTTGATGTAGGGGATTCCCTGGGAAAACTGTTTTTT.

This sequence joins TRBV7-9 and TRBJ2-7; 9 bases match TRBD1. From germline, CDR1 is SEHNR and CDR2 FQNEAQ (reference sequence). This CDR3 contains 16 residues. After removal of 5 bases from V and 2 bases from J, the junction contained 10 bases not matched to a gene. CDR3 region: CASSPRQGDATYEQYF. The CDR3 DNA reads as TGTGCCAGCAGCCCCAGACAGGGGGATGCCACCTACGAGCAGTACTTC.

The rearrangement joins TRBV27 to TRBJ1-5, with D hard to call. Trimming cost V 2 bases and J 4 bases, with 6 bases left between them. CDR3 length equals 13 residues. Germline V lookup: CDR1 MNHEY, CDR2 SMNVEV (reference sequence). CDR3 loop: CASSLTQNQPQHF. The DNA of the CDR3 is TGTGCCAGCAGTTTAACCCAAAATCAGCCCCAGCATTTT.

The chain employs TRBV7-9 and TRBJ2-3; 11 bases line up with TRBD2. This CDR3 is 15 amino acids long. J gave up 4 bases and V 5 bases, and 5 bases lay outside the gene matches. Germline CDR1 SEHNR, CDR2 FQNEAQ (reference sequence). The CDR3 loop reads CASSTLAGVADTQYF. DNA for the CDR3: TGTGCCAGCAGCACACTAGCGGGAGTGGCAGATACGCAGTATTTT.

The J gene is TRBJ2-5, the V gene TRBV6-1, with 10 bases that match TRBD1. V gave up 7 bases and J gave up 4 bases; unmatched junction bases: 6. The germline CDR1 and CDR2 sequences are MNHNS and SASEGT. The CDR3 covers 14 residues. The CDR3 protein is CASIWDRGPETQYF. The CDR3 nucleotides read TGTGCCAGCATCTGGGACAGGGGACCAGAGACCCAGTACTTC.

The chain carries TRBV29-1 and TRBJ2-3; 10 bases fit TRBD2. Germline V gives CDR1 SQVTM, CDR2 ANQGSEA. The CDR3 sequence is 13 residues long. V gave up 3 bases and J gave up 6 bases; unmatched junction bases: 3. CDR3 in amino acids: CSVDTSGIDTQYF. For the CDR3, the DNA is TGCAGCGTTGATACTAGCGGGATTGATACGCAGTATTTT.

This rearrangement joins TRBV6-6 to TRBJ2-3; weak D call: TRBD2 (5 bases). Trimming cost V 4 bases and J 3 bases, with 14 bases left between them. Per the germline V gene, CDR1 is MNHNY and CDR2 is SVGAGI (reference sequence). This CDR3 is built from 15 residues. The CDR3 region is CASSFPGTRTDTQYF. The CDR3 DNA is TGTGCCAGCAGTTTTCCGGGAACGCGTACAGATACGCAGTATTTT.

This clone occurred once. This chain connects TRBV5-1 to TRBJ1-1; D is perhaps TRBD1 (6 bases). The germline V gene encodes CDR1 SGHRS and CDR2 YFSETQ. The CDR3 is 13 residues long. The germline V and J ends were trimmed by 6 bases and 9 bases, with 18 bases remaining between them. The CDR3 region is CASTELSGQKAFF. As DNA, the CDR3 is TGCGCCAGCACCGAGCTTAGCGGACAGAAAGCTTTCTTT.

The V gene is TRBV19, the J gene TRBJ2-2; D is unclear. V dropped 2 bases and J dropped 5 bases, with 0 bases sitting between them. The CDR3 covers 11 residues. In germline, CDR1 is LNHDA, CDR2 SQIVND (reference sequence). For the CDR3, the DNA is TGTGCCAGTAGTATAACCGGGGAGCTGTTTTTT. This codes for CASSITGELFF.

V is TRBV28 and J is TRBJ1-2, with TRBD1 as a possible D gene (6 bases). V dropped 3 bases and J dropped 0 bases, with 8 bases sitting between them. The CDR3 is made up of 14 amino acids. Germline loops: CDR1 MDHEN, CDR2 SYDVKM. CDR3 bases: TGTGCCAGCAGTTTTGGGACACCTAACTATGGCTACACCTTC. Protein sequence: CASSFGTPNYGYTF.

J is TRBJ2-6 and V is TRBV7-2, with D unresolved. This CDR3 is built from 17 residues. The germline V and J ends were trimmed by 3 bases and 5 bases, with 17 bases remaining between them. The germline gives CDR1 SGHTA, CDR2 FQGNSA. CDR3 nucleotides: TGTGCCAGCAGCTTGGAGCAGCAACAAAGTCGGGCCAACGTCCTGACTTTC. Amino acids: CASSLEQQQSRANVLTF.

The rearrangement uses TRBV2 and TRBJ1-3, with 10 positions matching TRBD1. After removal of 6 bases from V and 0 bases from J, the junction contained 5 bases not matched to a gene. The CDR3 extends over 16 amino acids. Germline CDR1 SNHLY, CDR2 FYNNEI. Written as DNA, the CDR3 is TGTGCCAGCAGCCGGGACAGGGGTCTCTCTGGAAACACCATATATTTT. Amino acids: CASSRDRGLSGNTIYF.

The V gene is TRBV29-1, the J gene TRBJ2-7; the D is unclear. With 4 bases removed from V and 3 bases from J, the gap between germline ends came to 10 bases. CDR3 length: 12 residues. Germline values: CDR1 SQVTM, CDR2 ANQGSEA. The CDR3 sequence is CSVGEGYYEQYF. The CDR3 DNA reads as TGCAGCGTTGGGGAAGGGTACTACGAGCAGTACTTC.

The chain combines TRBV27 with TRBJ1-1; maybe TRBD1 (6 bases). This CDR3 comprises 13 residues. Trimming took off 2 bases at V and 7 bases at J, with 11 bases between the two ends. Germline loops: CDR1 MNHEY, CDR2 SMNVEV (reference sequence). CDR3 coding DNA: TGTGCCAGCAGTTTAACCAGGGGATATGAAGCTTTCTTT. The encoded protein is CASSLTRGYEAFF.

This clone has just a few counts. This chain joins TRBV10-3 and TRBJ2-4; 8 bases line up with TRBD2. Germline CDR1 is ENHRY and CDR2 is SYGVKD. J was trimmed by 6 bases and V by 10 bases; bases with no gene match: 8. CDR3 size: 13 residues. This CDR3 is CATNPSGGNIQYF. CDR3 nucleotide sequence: TGTGCCACCAACCCCAGCGGGGGAAACATTCAGTACTTC.

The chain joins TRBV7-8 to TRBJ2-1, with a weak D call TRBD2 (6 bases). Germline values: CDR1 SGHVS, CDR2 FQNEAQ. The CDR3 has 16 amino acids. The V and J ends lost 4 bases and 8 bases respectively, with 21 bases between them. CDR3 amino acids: CASSSLSGLTFYEQFF. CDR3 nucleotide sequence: TGTGCCAGCAGCTCTTTATCGGGACTCACCTTCTATGAGCAGTTCTTC.